This TCR beta chain was captured by sequencing in a study of T-cell reconstitution after alpha-beta-depleted transplantation in children. Germline CDR1 and CDR2: LNHDA and SQIVND (reference sequence). Trimming removed 3 bases at V and 2 bases at J, with 7 bases between. There are 13 residues in the CDR3. It was with unique molecular identifiers that the TCRbeta library was prepared. From the PCR reads, TCRdb called clonotypes with MiXCR, one entry per CDR3 protein. The sample has around 800,000 distinct CDR3 sequences, around 15% seen once. Sample: PBMCs, mostly from graft donor cells, taken 360 days after TCRalphabeta/CD19-depleted stem cell transplant. The clonotype originates from a male patient younger than 18 who had a stem cell transplant for acute lymphoblastic leukemia, so the T cells may come from the graft donor. The V gene is TRBV19, the J gene TRBJ1-2; no reliable D call. The CDR3 protein is CASSMQLNYGYTF. CDR3 nucleotide sequence: TGTGCCAGTAGTATGCAGCTGAACTATGGCTACACCTTC.